This T cell receptor beta chain emerged from a study of blood T cell repertoires in COVID-19. Germline CDR1 is SQVTM and CDR2 is ANQGSEA. The CDR3 contains 14 residues. Trimming cost V 7 bases and J 4 bases, with 19 bases left between them. Produced via immunoSEQ multiplex PCR; TCRdb's table is partial and in-frame only. The sample lists about 160,000 clones, approximately 80% occurring once. The TCR was taken from a human donor in a cohort sampled during active COVID-19. The gene calls are TRBV29-1 and TRBJ1-1, with D tentatively TRBD1 (5 bases). Material for sequencing was peripheral blood. The CDR3 DNA sequence: TGCAGCGGTGTCCTGGCAGGGATCGGCACTGAAGCTTTCTTT. Protein product: CSGVLAGIGTEAFF.